The following is a T cell receptor beta chain sequence with its context. Its antigen is not known. This entry belongs to a study of Tregs in tolerant kidney transplant recipients. Repertoires were generated with immunoSEQ multiplex PCR, while TCRdb's copy carries only in-frame clones and drops some. The sample records some 21,000 clones, 81% being singletons. V was cut by 4 bases and J by 7 bases, with 7 bases left in between. Germline CDR1 SGHNT, CDR2 YENEEA. The CDR3 is 12 residues long. Broader study findings: Changing PCR primers prevented nucleotide comparison between some patients' samples. Biological reproducibility was not directly addressed, but technical replication error appeared minimal.

Mixed chimerism was transient after nonmyeloablative marrow transplants from related graft donors. CD4+CD25+CD127- Tregs, CD4+CD25- non-Tregs, CD4 and CD8 cells were sorted. The receptor comes from a human patient who received a combined kidney and bone marrow transplant. Some T cells may have originated in the graft donor. V and J are TRBV11-3 and TRBJ2-2; no clear D gene. This specimen was CD8+ T cells from blood (PBMCs), taken 6 months after the transplant. DNA of the CDR3: TGTGCCAGCAGCTCACAACACGGGGAGCTGTTTTTT. Translation gives CASSSQHGELFF.